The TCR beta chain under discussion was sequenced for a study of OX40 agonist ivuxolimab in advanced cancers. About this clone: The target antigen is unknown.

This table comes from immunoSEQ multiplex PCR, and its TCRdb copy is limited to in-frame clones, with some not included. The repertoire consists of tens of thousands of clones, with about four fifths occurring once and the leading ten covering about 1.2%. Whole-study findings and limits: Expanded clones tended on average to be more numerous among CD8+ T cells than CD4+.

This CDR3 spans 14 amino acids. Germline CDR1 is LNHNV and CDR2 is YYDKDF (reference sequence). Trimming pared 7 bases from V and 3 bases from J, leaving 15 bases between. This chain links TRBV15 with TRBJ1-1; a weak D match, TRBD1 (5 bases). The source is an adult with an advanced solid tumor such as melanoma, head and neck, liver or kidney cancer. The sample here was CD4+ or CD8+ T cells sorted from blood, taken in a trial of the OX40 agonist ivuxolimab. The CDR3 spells CATTSRRGDTEAFF. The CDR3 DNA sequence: TGTGCCACCACCTCCAGGAGGGGAGACACTGAAGCTTTCTTT.